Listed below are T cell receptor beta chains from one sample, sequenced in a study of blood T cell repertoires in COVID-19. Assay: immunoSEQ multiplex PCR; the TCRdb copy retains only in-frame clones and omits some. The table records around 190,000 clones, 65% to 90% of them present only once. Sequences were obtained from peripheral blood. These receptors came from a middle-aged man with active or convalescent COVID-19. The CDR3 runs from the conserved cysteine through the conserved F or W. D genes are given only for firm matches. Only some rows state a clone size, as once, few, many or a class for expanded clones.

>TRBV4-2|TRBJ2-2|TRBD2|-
CASSQGSGGTGELFF
TGTGCCAGCAGCCAAGGAAGCGGGGGTACCGGGGAGCTGTTTTTT
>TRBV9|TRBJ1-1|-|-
CASSVGQTEAFF
TGTGCCAGCAGCGTGGGGCAAACTGAAGCTTTCTTT
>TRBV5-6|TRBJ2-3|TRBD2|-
CAAGTSGKDTQYF
TGTGCCGCCGGGACTAGCGGGAAAGATACGCAGTATTTT
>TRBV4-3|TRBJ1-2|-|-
CASSQVVEAGYTF
TGCGCCAGCAGCCAAGTAGTAGAGGCTGGCTACACCTTC
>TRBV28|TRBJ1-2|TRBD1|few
CASSSGQDYGYTF
TGTGCCAGCAGTTCCGGACAGGACTATGGCTACACCTTC
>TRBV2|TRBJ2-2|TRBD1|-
CASSRRTGESGELFF
TGTGCCAGCAGTAGACGGACAGGGGAGAGCGGGGAGCTGTTTTTT
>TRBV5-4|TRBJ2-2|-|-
CASSPGLTGELFF
TGTGCCAGCAGCCCAGGACTAACCGGGGAGCTGTTTTTT
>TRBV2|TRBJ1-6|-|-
CASSGPSTGMGSPLHF
TGTGCCAGCAGTGGCCCCTCGACAGGAATGGGGTCACCCCTCCACTTT
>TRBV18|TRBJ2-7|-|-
CASSPPRIDSTYEQYF
TGTGCCAGCTCACCACCCCGTATCGATAGCACCTACGAGCAGTACTTC
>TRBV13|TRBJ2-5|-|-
CASSLTGKETQYF
TGTGCCAGCAGCCTCACAGGGAAAGAGACCCAGTACTTC